The 20 T cell receptor beta chains below come from one sample, sequenced in a study of blood T cell repertoires in COVID-19. Sequencing was performed with immunoSEQ multiplex PCR; in TCRdb, only in-frame clones are kept and a portion is missing. The profile shows 250,000 or so clones, roughly four fifths of them singletons. Sample: peripheral blood. These receptors all come from a man aged 50 to 59 with acute or convalescent COVID-19.

The rearrangement uses TRBV5-4 and TRBJ2-7; 9 positions agree with TRBD2. The CDR3 has 15 residues. Germline lookup yields CDR1 SGHNT and CDR2 YYREEE (reference sequence). J gave up 3 bases and V 0 bases, and 4 bases lay outside the gene matches. The CDR3 here is CASSLVAGGNYEQYF. CDR3 nucleotide sequence: TGTGCCAGCAGCTTGGTTGCGGGAGGGAACTACGAGCAGTACTTC.

This chain uses TRBV19 with TRBJ2-4; TRBD2 aligns across 12 bases. CDR3 length: 20 amino acids. Per germline, CDR1 LNHDA and CDR2 SQIVND (reference sequence). J was trimmed by 8 bases and V by 5 bases; bases with no gene match: 22. DNA of the CDR3: TGTGCCAGTAGTCTAAGCGGCACAACTCGCACTAGCGGGGGGTTTCACATTCAGTACTTC. It translates to CASSLSGTTRTSGGFHIQYF.

This clone came up once. The V gene is TRBV28, the J gene TRBJ1-2, with TRBD1 identical over 9 bases. This CDR3 has 14 amino acids. The V segment lost 8 bases and the J segment 0 bases; nucleotides outside the gene matches: 4. Germline lookup yields CDR1 MDHEN and CDR2 SYDVKM. The CDR3 loop is CASGGQGANYGYTF. The DNA for the CDR3 is TGTGCCAGCGGGGGACAGGGAGCTAACTATGGCTACACCTTC.

This sequence joins TRBV19 and TRBJ2-3, with 11 bases aligning to TRBD2. Trimming removed 11 bases from V and 6 bases from J; junction bases left unmatched: 7. Germline CDR1 reads LNHDA; CDR2 reads SQIVND (reference sequence). The CDR3 runs 13 residues. Written as DNA, the CDR3 is TGTGCCTGCCATAGCGGGAGGGCTGATACGCAGTATTTT. Its protein is CACHSGRADTQYF.

This sequence joins TRBV9 and TRBJ1-6; 7 nucleotides line up with TRBD1. Germline V gene sequence: CDR1 SGDLS, CDR2 YYNGEE. V lost 2 bases to trimming and J lost 7 bases; unmatched junction nucleotides: 3. The CDR3 sequence is 14 residues long. CDR3 amino acids: CASSVGQNNSPLHF. The CDR3 DNA reads TGTGCCAGCAGCGTGGGACAGAACAATTCACCCCTCCACTTT.

V gene TRBV4-1 combines with J gene TRBJ2-5, with 9 bases that match TRBD2. Germline lookup yields CDR1 MGHRA and CDR2 YSYEKL. The CDR3 has 16 amino acids. The V segment lost 3 bases and the J segment 5 bases; nucleotides outside the gene matches: 10. The CDR3 nucleotides are TGCGCCAGCAGCCAGGAGGAAGGACTAGCGTATGAGACCCAGTACTTC. Its translation: CASSQEEGLAYETQYF.

J is TRBJ2-7 and V is TRBV7-6; D is unclear. Germline V CDR1 and CDR2: SGHVS, FNYEAQ. The CDR3 is made up of 12 amino acids. Trimming took off 6 bases at V and 4 bases at J, with 10 bases between the two ends. The CDR3 loop is CASSRSGYEQYF. The CDR3 nucleotides read TGTGCCAGCAGTCGTTCAGGATACGAGCAGTACTTC. The whole variable domain, remainder taken from reference TRBV7-6 and TRBJ2-7, is GAGVSQSPRYKVTKRGQDVALRCDPISGHVSLYWYRQALGQGPEFLTYFNYEAQQDKSGLPNDRFSAERPEGSISTLTIQRTEQRDSAMYRCASSRSGYEQYFGPGTRLTVT.

This clone was observed a few times. The V call is TRBV10-3, the J call TRBJ1-1, with 7 bases aligning to TRBD1. CDR3 size: 14 residues. V was pared by 6 bases and J by 1 base, with 5 bases of the junction left unmatched. Germline V gene sequence: CDR1 ENHRY, CDR2 SYGVKD. The CDR3 region is CAIRVGQPNTEAFF. CDR3 DNA sequence: TGTGCCATCAGAGTGGGACAGCCGAACACTGAAGCTTTCTTT.

V gene TRBV28 combines with J gene TRBJ2-7; D might be TRBD1 (5 bases). V was trimmed by 5 bases and J by 0 bases, leaving 11 bases between them. The CDR3 spans 14 residues. Germline V gene data show CDR1 as MDHEN and CDR2 as SYDVKM. The CDR3 is CASSRTRGSYEQYF. The CDR3 DNA follows: TGTGCCAGCAGTAGGACAAGGGGCTCCTACGAGCAGTACTTC.

The chain recombines TRBV5-1 with TRBJ2-7; maybe TRBD2 (7 bases). CDR3 length: 12 amino acids. The germline V gene encodes CDR1 SGHRS and CDR2 YFSETQ. V was shortened by 4 bases and J by 5 bases, with 10 bases between the two germline ends. DNA of the CDR3: TGCGCCAGCAGCGGAGGGGGGGACGAGCAGTACTTC. Translated: CASSGGGDEQYF. The full variable domain, its missing parts supplied by reference TRBV5-1 and TRBJ2-7, is KAGVTQTPRYLIKTRGQQVTLSCSPISGHRSVSWYQQTPGQGLQFLFEYFSETQRNKGNFPGRFSGRQFSNSRSEMNVSTLELGDSALYLCASSGGGDEQYFGPGTRLTVT.

The V and J genes are TRBV6-5 and TRBJ2-7, with TRBD2 matching over 8 bases. The CDR3 is 16 residues long. Germline CDR1 reads MNHEY; CDR2 reads SVGAGI. The trim removed 3 bases at V and 3 bases at J, leaving 10 bases unmatched. CDR3 nucleotide sequence: TGTGCCAGCAGTTATTCCAGACTAGCGTACAACTACGAGCAGTACTTC. This sequence encodes CASSYSRLAYNYEQYF.

The chain is built from TRBV7-9 and TRBJ2-5; D is possibly TRBD1 (8 bases). The V end was cut by 5 bases, the J end by 10 bases, with 20 bases between. Germline values: CDR1 SEHNR, CDR2 FQNEAQ (reference sequence). CDR3 size: 14 residues. CDR3 bases: TGTGCCAGCAGCGCGACGACAGGGGAGGGGATCCAGTACTTC. Translation gives CASSATTGEGIQYF.

The chain recombines TRBV30 with TRBJ2-7; 8 bases map to TRBD2. CDR1 is GTSNPN, CDR2 SVGIG, per germline (reference sequence). V shed 4 bases and J 1 base; nucleotides not matched to a gene: 6. The CDR3 consists of 14 residues. CDR3 in amino acids: CAWTTGGASYEQYF. CDR3 nucleotide sequence: TGTGCCTGGACCACGGGGGGGGCATCCTACGAGCAGTACTTC.

This clone was recorded only once. CDR3 sequence: CASSGTPSGTYEQYF. DNA of the CDR3: TGTGCCAGCAGCGGGACGCCTAGCGGTACCTACGAGCAGTACTTC. This chain joins TRBV9 and TRBJ2-7; 7 positions match TRBD2. The CDR3 is 15 residues long. Trimming removed 3 bases from V and 2 bases from J; junction bases left unmatched: 8. Germline assignment: CDR1 SGDLS and CDR2 YYNGEE.

The chain links TRBV11-2 to TRBJ1-1; unclear D gene. The CDR3 length is 12 residues. Germline CDR1 is SGHAT and CDR2 is FQNNGV. The V and J ends lost 5 bases and 4 bases respectively, with 8 bases between them. The CDR3 sequence is CASSEGVTEAFF. CDR3 coding DNA: TGTGCCAGCAGCGAAGGAGTCACTGAAGCTTTCTTT.

The rearrangement links TRBV12-3 or TRBV12-4 to TRBJ1-1; D possibly corresponds to TRBD1 (6 bases). The CDR3 extends over 13 amino acids. V lost 2 bases and J lost 3, with 7 bases in between. The CDR3 DNA follows: TGTGCCAGCAGTTTAAGACAGGACACTGAAGCTTTCTTT. It specifies CASSLRQDTEAFF.

This clone was counted a single time. The V gene is TRBV19, the J gene TRBJ2-3, with 7 nucleotides matching TRBD2. The CDR3 runs 15 residues. Looked up from germline, CDR1 is LNHDA and CDR2 is SQIVND (reference sequence). With 1 base clipped from V and 4 bases from J, the junction kept 5 bases outside the gene matches. The CDR3: CASSIGGRAPDTQYF. CDR3 DNA: TGTGCCAGTAGTATAGGGGGGAGGGCCCCAGATACGCAGTATTTT.

The genes are TRBV19 and TRBJ1-5; perhaps TRBD1 as D (6 bases). Germline V gives CDR1 LNHDA, CDR2 SQIVND (reference sequence). V gave up 2 bases and J gave up 7 bases, with 15 bases separating them. The CDR3 is 15 amino acids. The CDR3 sequence is CASSIPGEGVQPQHF. The DNA for the CDR3 is TGTGCCAGTAGTATACCCGGGGAGGGGGTACAGCCCCAGCATTTT.

The chain uses TRBV6-5 and TRBJ1-4; D remains ambiguous. Germline lookup yields CDR1 MNHEY and CDR2 SVGAGI. The CDR3 is 11 amino acids. V was pared by 6 bases and J by 8 bases, with 7 bases between. CDR3 bases: TGTGCCAGCAGCCACAACGAAAAACTGTTTTTT. Encoded protein: CASSHNEKLFF.

The V gene is TRBV7-8, the J gene TRBJ1-2; D is perhaps TRBD1 (5 bases). Trimming took off 4 bases at V and 4 bases at J, with 19 bases between the two ends. The CDR3 totals 16 residues. Germline V gene sequence: CDR1 SGHVS, CDR2 FQNEAQ. The CDR3 region is CASSWAPGGGFYGYTF. The CDR3 bases are TGTGCCAGCAGCTGGGCCCCGGGGGGAGGTTTCTATGGCTACACCTTC.